This is a list of T cell receptor beta chains from one sample in a study of sequential checkpoint blockade in melanoma. TCRdb's copy holds only in-frame clones and misses some; the assay was immunoSEQ multiplex PCR. Of under 4,000 clones listed, 20% are singletons. The sequences come from tumor tissue (inferred from file names), collected from a patient given nivolumab and ipilimumab in sequence. The receptor source for this set is a human donor with melanoma. The CDR3 runs from the conserved cysteine through the conserved F or W. D genes are given only for firm matches. Size tells how often a clone was seen (once, few, many) or the class of an expanded clone, and some rows leave it out.

J gene,D gene,V gene,clone size,CDR3 DNA,CDR3 protein
TRBJ2-2,.,TRBV5-1,.,TGCGCCAGCAGTTACGGGGACGGTAACACCGGGGAGCTGTTTTTT,CASSYGDGNTGELFF
TRBJ1-2,TRBD1,TRBV5-1,.,TGCGCCAGCAGCTCCACCCGACAGGGGGGAGGCTACACCTTC,CASSSTRQGGGYTF
TRBJ2-2,TRBD2,TRBV6-8,.,TGTGCCAGCAGTTACTCGAGGAGACTAGCGGGAGTGGTCGGGGAGCTGTTTTTT,CASSYSRRLAGVVGELFF
TRBJ2-3,.,TRBV19,few,TGTGCCAGTAGTATGCGGGGTAGCACAGATACGCAGTATTTT,CASSMRGSTDTQYF
TRBJ2-7,TRBD1,TRBV11-3,many,TGTGCCAGCAGCATACGGGACAGCTCCTACGAGCAGTACTTC,CASSIRDSSYEQYF
TRBJ2-2,TRBD2,TRBV11-3,large,TGTGCCAGCAGCTTCGGGACTATTCACACCGGGGAGCTGTTTTTT,CASSFGTIHTGELFF
TRBJ2-1,TRBD2,TRBV15,few,TGTGCCACCAGCAGGGGCAGCGGGGGGGCCTACAATGAGCAGTTCTTC,CATSRGSGGAYNEQFF
TRBJ2-7,TRBD2,TRBV6-8,few,TGTGCCATCAGTCTAGCGGGAGACTACGAGCAGTACTTC,CAISLAGDYEQYF
TRBJ1-1,TRBD1,TRBV6-8,.,TGTGCCAGCAGTTTGCAGGGGGCCACTGAAGCTTTCTTT,CASSLQGATEAFF
TRBJ1-2,TRBD1,TRBV6-8,medium-sized,TGTGCCAGCAGTAAGTCGGGACAGGCCCTTTCGGGCTACACCTTC,CASSKSGQALSGYTF
TRBJ1-1,TRBD1,TRBV11-3,medium-sized,TGTGCCAGCAGCTTCCCCAGGGGGGTGAACACTGAAGCTTTCTTT,CASSFPRGVNTEAFF
TRBJ1-2,.,TRBV11-3,medium-sized,TGTGCCAGCAGTTATAAAACAGGGATTCCTTTTGGCTACACCTTC,CASSYKTGIPFGYTF
TRBJ2-2,TRBD1,TRBV15,few,TGTGCCACCAGCAGCGAATGGGACAGGAACACCGGGGAGCTGTTTTTT,CATSSEWDRNTGELFF
TRBJ2-7,TRBD2,TRBV15,.,TGTGCCACCAGCAGAGAGCGGGGGGTTTCCTACGAGCAGTACTTC,CATSRERGVSYEQYF
TRBJ2-7,TRBD2,TRBV11-3,many,TGTGCCAGCAGCCGTCCCGGACTAGCGGGAGGGCTGCAGTACGAGCAGTACTTC,CASSRPGLAGGLQYEQYF
TRBJ1-2,TRBD1,TRBV11-3,large,TGTGCCAGCAGCTTAGGGGAGACAGGGGACGGCTACACCTTC,CASSLGETGDGYTF
TRBJ1-1,TRBD1,TRBV29-1,large,TGCAGCGTCGAAGACGGGACAGGGGCTATTTCCACTGAAGCTTTCTTT,CSVEDGTGAISTEAFF
TRBJ2-3,TRBD2,TRBV19,.,TGTGCCAGTAGTATAAGACTAGCGGTGAGCACAGATACGCAGTATTTT,CASSIRLAVSTDTQYF
TRBJ1-1,TRBD1,TRBV19,.,TGTGCCAGCAAGGGCAGGGGGGAAGCTTTCTTT,CASKGRGEAFF
TRBJ1-5,TRBD1,TRBV6-8,.,TGTGCCAGCAGCCTAAACAGGGGAAAGGATCAGCCCCAGCATTTT,CASSLNRGKDQPQHF
TRBJ2-1,TRBD2,TRBV11-3,many,TGTGCCAGCAGCTTAGTTGCGGGAGTGAGCAATGAGCAGTTCTTC,CASSLVAGVSNEQFF
TRBJ2-3,TRBD2,TRBV11-3,many,TGTGCCAGCAGCTTGCCTGGGACTACCACAGATACGCAGTATTTT,CASSLPGTTTDTQYF
TRBJ1-1,.,TRBV18,.,TGTGCCAGCTCAGGGACCCTGAACACTGAAGCTTTCTTT,CASSGTLNTEAFF
TRBJ2-2,TRBD1,TRBV9,medium-sized,TGTGCCAGCAGCGTAGTAGGACAGGGGGCCGGGGAGCTGTTTTTT,CASSVVGQGAGELFF
TRBJ1-1,.,TRBV30,.,TGTGCCTGGAGTGTATGGGGGGTAATGAACACTGAAGCTTTCTTT,CAWSVWGVMNTEAFF
TRBJ2-5,TRBD2,TRBV28,.,TGTGCCAGCACTAGCGGGAGACTCCTCCAAGAGACCCAGTACTTC,CASTSGRLLQETQYF
TRBJ2-2,TRBD1,TRBV25-1,.,TGTGCCAGCAGTGCGGGACAGGGGATGAACACCGGGGAGCTGTTTTTT,CASSAGQGMNTGELFF
TRBJ1-1,TRBD1,TRBV11-3,many,TGTGCCAGCAGCCCAAACCCGGGACAGATGAACACTGAAGCTTTCTTT,CASSPNPGQMNTEAFF
TRBJ1-5,TRBD1,TRBV6-8,medium-sized,TGTGCCAGCAGTTATGGGACAGGGTCGGGGGGCAATCAGCCCCAGCATTTT,CASSYGTGSGGNQPQHF
TRBJ1-5,.,TRBV30,.,TGTGCCTGGAGTTCGTTGGGTTCTAAACAGCCCCAGCATTTT,CAWSSLGSKQPQHF
TRBJ1-6,.,TRBV6-8,few,TGTGCCAGCAGTTACCGTCCGATTAATTCACCCCTCCACTTT,CASSYRPINSPLHF
TRBJ2-1,.,TRBV18,.,TGTGCCAGCTCACCACCCAATCGAGCCTCCTACAATGAGCAGTTCTTC,CASSPPNRASYNEQFF
TRBJ1-1,.,TRBV19,few,TGTGCCAGTAGCGACTTGTCCTACACTGAAGCTTTCTTT,CASSDLSYTEAFF
TRBJ1-1,.,TRBV6-8,medium-sized,TGTGCCAGCGAGGGCTGGATGGGGCCGGTAGACACTGAAGCTTTCTTT,CASEGWMGPVDTEAFF
TRBJ1-4,.,TRBV28,few,TGTGCCAGCATCTCGAGAGGGAGCGGAGAAAAACTGTTTTTT,CASISRGSGEKLFF
TRBJ2-1,.,TRBV15,few,TGTGCCACCAGCAGAGATCTTGACAGTTACAATGAGCAGTTCTTC,CATSRDLDSYNEQFF
TRBJ1-1,.,TRBV28,.,TGTGCCAGCAGTTCACCAAGGGACCCCATGAACACTGAAGCTTTCTTT,CASSSPRDPMNTEAFF
TRBJ1-2,TRBD1,TRBV11-3,many,TGTGCCAGCAGCTTGAGGACAGGGAATAACTATGGCTACACCTTC,CASSLRTGNNYGYTF
TRBJ1-3,.,TRBV5-1,.,TGCGCCAGCAGCTTCAACAATGGGGTTCTCGGAGGGAACACCATATATTTT,CASSFNNGVLGGNTIYF
TRBJ1-2,.,TRBV23-1,few,TGCGCCAGCAGTCAGGGACGAAACTATGGCTACACCTTC,CASSQGRNYGYTF
TRBJ2-2,.,TRBV5-1,.,TGCGCCAGCAGTTTGACAGTTGCGAACACCGGGGAGCTGTTTTTT,CASSLTVANTGELFF
TRBJ2-3,TRBD2,TRBV5-1,.,TGCGCCAGCAGCTTGGCCTTCGGGAGGGCCACAGATACGCAGTATTTT,CASSLAFGRATDTQYF
TRBJ2-7,.,TRBV28,.,TGTGCCAGCAGTTTCCATTTCGACAAAAGCTCCTACGAGCAGTACTTC,CASSFHFDKSSYEQYF
TRBJ1-6,.,TRBV28,few,TGTGCCAGCACCTCAGCGGATTATAATTCACCCCTCCACTTT,CASTSADYNSPLHF
TRBJ2-7,TRBD2,TRBV5-1,.,TGCGCCAGCAGCGCTATAACTAGCGGGAGCTACGAGCAGTACTTC,CASSAITSGSYEQYF
TRBJ1-3,.,TRBV18,.,TGTGCCAGCTCACCACCGCAGATACGACAATTACCTTCTGGAAACACCATATATTTT,CASSPPQIRQLPSGNTIYF
TRBJ2-7,TRBD1,TRBV4-1,medium-sized,TGCGCCAGCAGCCAAGATGGGGACAGGGGGCGTCCCAACACTTACGAGCAGTACTTC,CASSQDGDRGRPNTYEQYF
TRBJ1-2,.,TRBV11-3,many,TGTGCCAGCAGCTTGAGGGGGTTGGGCAGGCAGAACTATGGCTACACCTTC,CASSLRGLGRQNYGYTF
TRBJ2-1,TRBD2,TRBV11-3,few,TGTGCCAGCAGCCCCGGGCTGGATAGCGGGGCCCAAAGCTCCTACAATGAGCAGTTCTTC,CASSPGLDSGAQSSYNEQFF
TRBJ2-2,.,TRBV11-3,few,TGTGCCAGCAGCCAGGGGGGGACAAAAAACACCGGGGAGCTGTTTTTT,CASSQGGTKNTGELFF